This note documents a single TCR beta chain sequence. Its antigen is as yet unknown. The V end lost 6 bases, the J end lost 1 base, and 16 bases lay between the germline ends. Germline CDR1 reads MDHEN; CDR2 reads SYDVKM. CDR3 length equals 15 residues. The time point was: pre-treatment sample, taken before nivolumab and TIL therapy. Pleural nodules or supraclavicular lymph nodes made up most of the excised metastases sampled. Enrollment ran from October 2017 to early 2020. The data were taken from a study of TIL therapy for anti-PD-1-resistant metastatic lung cancer. Notes on the study in general: TIL cultures after expansion showed higher clonality and lower diversity than baseline tumor (median about 5.6% vs 31%).

The libraries were made with immunoSEQ v3. Clones were sequenced by immunoSEQ multiplex PCR, and TCRdb holds only the in-frame ones, with some missing. Of some 10,000 clones in the sample, 55% to 60% are singletons; the top ten hold around an eighth. Sequenced here: tumor tissue, sampled at baseline. This chain joins TRBV28 and TRBJ2-7; the D gene could be TRBD1 or TRBD2 (5 bases each). The receptor comes from a person between 25 and 80 years old with non-small cell lung cancer. The CDR3, as DNA: TGTGCCAGCAGCTTGGCCGGGACCGCTTCCTACGAGCAGTACTTC. As protein: CASSLAGTASYEQYF.